Below, one T cell receptor beta chain is given with its context. Sequencing used cDNA as its template, made by extracting RNA and reverse transcribing it. Some clones are missing from TCRdb's copy, which holds only in-frame ones; the method was immunoSEQ multiplex PCR. The table includes 75,000 to 100,000 clones, roughly 41% detected once. These data belong to a study of CD8+ T cells in alopecia areata. Germline V CDR1 and CDR2: SGHTA, FQGTGA. V lost 5 bases, J lost 8 bases, and 8 bases stayed unmatched. The CDR3 is made up of 13 amino acids. This clonotype originated in a human donor with alopecia areata. Material: CD4+ T cells sorted from blood. The chain joins TRBV7-3 to TRBJ1-2, with 7 bases identical to TRBD1. CDR3 protein: CASSPDREEGYTF. In nucleotides, the CDR3 is TGTGCCAGCAGCCCCGACAGGGAAGAAGGCTACACCTTC.